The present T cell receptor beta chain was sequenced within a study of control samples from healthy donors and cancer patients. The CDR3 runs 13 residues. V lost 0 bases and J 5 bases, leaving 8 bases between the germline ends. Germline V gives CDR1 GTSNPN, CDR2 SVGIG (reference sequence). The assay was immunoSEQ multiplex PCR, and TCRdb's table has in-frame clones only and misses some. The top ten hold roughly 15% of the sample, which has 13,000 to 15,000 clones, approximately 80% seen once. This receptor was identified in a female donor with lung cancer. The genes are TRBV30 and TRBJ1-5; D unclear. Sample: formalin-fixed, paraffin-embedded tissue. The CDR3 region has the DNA TGTGCCTGGAGTGTAAGAGAGCATCAGCCCCAGCATTTT. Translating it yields CAWSVREHQPQHF.